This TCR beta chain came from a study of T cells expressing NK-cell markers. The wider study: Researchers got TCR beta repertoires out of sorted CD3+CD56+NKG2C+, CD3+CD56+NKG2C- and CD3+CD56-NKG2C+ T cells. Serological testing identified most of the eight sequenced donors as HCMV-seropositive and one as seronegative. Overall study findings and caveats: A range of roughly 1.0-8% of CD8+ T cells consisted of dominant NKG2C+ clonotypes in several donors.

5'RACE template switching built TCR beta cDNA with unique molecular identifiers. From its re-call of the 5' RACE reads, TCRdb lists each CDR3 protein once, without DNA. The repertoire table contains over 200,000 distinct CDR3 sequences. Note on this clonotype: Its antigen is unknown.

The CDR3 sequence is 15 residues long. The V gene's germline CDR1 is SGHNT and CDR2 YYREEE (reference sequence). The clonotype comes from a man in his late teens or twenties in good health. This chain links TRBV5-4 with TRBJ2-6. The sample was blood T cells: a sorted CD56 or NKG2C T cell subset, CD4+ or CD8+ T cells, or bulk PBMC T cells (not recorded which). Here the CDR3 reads CASSPPISGANVLTF.